Below are 11 T cell receptor beta chains sequenced from a single sample in a study of T cells after yellow fever vaccination. TCRdb itself ran the 5' RACE reads through MiXCR, one entry per CDR3 protein. The sample records under 400,000 distinct CDR3 sequences, roughly 10% being singletons. The sequences come from PBMCs, collected on the day of the first yellow fever vaccination. Every receptor here comes from a man younger than 30 who received the YFV17D yellow fever vaccine.

The rearrangement joins TRBV5-4 to TRBJ2-4; D may be TRBD2 (7 bases). Germline V gene lookup returns CDR1 SGHNT and CDR2 YYREEE (reference sequence). CDR3 length: 16 amino acids. V was shortened by 0 bases and J by 6 bases, with 16 bases between the two germline ends. The CDR3 loop reads CASSLEGGLKGNIQYF. CDR3 nucleotides: TGTGCCAGCAGCTTGGAGGGGGGGTTGAAAGGAAACATTCAGTACTTC.

The rearrangement uses TRBV7-2 and TRBJ1-6, with a weak D call TRBD1 (5 bases). Trimming took 2 bases from V and 8 from J, leaving 10 bases between them. The CDR3 length is 14 residues. Germline CDR1 reads SGHTA; CDR2 reads FQGNSA. The CDR3: CASSLLGVHSPLHF. CDR3 DNA: TGTGCCAGCAGCTTATTAGGGGTGCATTCACCCCTCCACTTT. Combining the CDR3 with reference TRBV7-2 and TRBJ1-6 gives the whole variable domain GAGVSQSPSNKVTEKGKDVELRCDPISGHTALYWYRQSLGQGLEFLIYFQGNSAPDKSGLPSDRFSAERTGGSVSTLTIQRTQQEDSAVYLCASSLLGVHSPLHFGNGTRLTVT.

The rearrangement links TRBV7-9 to TRBJ2-7; 7 nucleotides agree with TRBD1. The CDR3 contains 13 residues. Unmatched junction bases numbered 4, after V lost 5 bases and J lost 3 bases. The germline CDR1 and CDR2 sequences are SEHNR and FQNEAQ (reference sequence). Here the CDR3 DNA reads TGTGCCAGCAGCGCACAGGGGCGCTACGAGCAGTACGTC. This translates into CASSAQGRYEQYV.

The V and J genes are TRBV6-2 or TRBV6-3 and TRBJ2-7, with 9 positions matching TRBD1. The CDR3 is 17 residues long. The trim removed 6 bases at V and 3 bases at J, leaving 15 bases unmatched. Germline values: CDR1 MNHEY, CDR2 SVGEGT. The CDR3 sequence is CASRPLPGTGIVYEQYF. Here the CDR3 DNA reads TGTGCCAGCAGGCCCCTGCCCGGGACAGGGATCGTCTACGAGCAGTACTTC.

This rearrangement joins TRBV24-1 to TRBJ2-7, with 11 bases identical to TRBD1. The trim removed 7 bases at V and 3 bases at J, leaving 4 bases unmatched. CDR1 is KGHDR and CDR2 is SFDVKD in the germline V gene. The CDR3 contains 14 residues. In DNA, the CDR3 is TGTGCCACCAGCCGGGACAGGGGGATCTACGAGCAGTACTTC. Translation gives CATSRDRGIYEQYF.

As for this clonotype: This could be a read error, since a much larger clone is one nucleotide away. The chain employs TRBV6-2 or TRBV6-3 and TRBJ1-5; D perhaps matches TRBD1 (5 bases). This CDR3 has 13 amino acids. The germline V gene encodes CDR1 MNHEY and CDR2 SVGEGT. Trimming shortened V by 4 bases and J by 10 bases, and 14 bases separated the two germline ends. CDR3 nucleotide sequence: TGTGCCAGCAGTTGGGGGACGGAGGGCCCCCAGCATTTT. Translated, it gives CASSWGTEGPQHF.

This clonotype was seen repeatedly, ten times or more. The chain has TRBV9 and TRBJ2-2; no clear D gene. This CDR3 is 14 amino acids long. Germline CDR1 is SGDLS and CDR2 is YYNGEE. The V end was cut by 0 bases, the J end by 3 bases, with 6 bases between. As DNA, the CDR3 is TGTGCCAGCAGCGTAGACGTCGACACCGGGGAGCTGTTTTTT. It translates to CASSVDVDTGELFF.

This clonotype was detected only a few times. The CDR3 sequence is CASSAGREEKLFF. CDR3 DNA sequence: TGTGCCAGCAGCGCCGGCCGGGAGGAAAAACTGTTTTTT. V is TRBV9 and J is TRBJ1-4; no firm D call. Per germline, CDR1 SGDLS and CDR2 YYNGEE. This CDR3 region has 13 residues. V lost 3 bases, J lost 8 bases, and 11 bases lay in between.

This clonotype was picked up many times. The V and J genes are TRBV3-1 and TRBJ2-3, with TRBD2 identical over 7 bases. Germline CDR1 reads LGHDT; CDR2 reads YNNKEL (reference sequence). This CDR3 has 16 amino acids. V lost 0 bases, J lost 4 bases, and 7 bases stayed unmatched. CDR3 region: CASSQEARGDSDTQYF. In DNA form, the CDR3 reads TGTGCCAGCAGCCAAGAGGCCCGGGGGGACTCAGATACGCAGTATTTT.

This clonotype has just a few counts. This sequence joins TRBV7-8 and TRBJ2-3, with unresolved D. The CDR3 consists of 15 residues. Germline V gene sequence: CDR1 SGHVS, CDR2 FQNEAQ. Between the trimmed V and J ends, which lost 2 bases and 2 bases, there was a span of 11 bases. In nucleotides, the CDR3 is TGTGCCAGCAGCTTACCAGGTTCCCTCACAGATACGCAGTATTTT. It yields the protein CASSLPGSLTDTQYF.

The genes are TRBV21-1 and TRBJ2-5; the D call TRBD2 from the table was never checked on the DNA. TRBV21-1 is a pseudogene segment. This CDR3 spans 16 amino acids. The CDR3 sequence: CASSIRGGVSSETQYF. The CDR3 DNA reads TGTGCCAGCAGCATACGCGGAGGGGTAAGCTCGGAGACCCAGTACTTC.